These T cell receptor beta chains were read from a single sample in a study of lung T cells in sarcoidosis with Löfgren's syndrome. One entry per CDR3 protein results from TCRdb running MiXCR on the reads. Here the sample spans 15,000 to 20,000 distinct CDR3 sequences, about a fifth being singletons. Sequencing was done on a sample of CD4+ T cells from PBMCs. These receptors all stem from a human donor with sarcoidosis (Löfgren's syndrome or another form), or a control subject (not recorded which). Both conserved end residues are part of each CDR3. D genes are given only for firm matches. Clone size, where shown, is once, few, many, or a class for clones that have expanded.

CDR3 protein: CASSADRVSEAFF
CDR3 DNA: TGCGCCAGCAGCGCGGACAGGGTTAGTGAAGCTTTCTTT
clone size: many
V gene: TRBV5-1
CDR3 length: 13
D gene: TRBD1
J gene: TRBJ1-1

CDR3 protein: CASSIGGGNEQFF
CDR3 DNA: TGTGCCAGCAGTATTGGGGGGGGCAATGAGCAGTTCTTC
clone size: many
V gene: TRBV12-3/TRBV12-4
CDR3 length: 13
D gene: TRBD2
J gene: TRBJ2-1

CDR3 protein: CASSKVLRTSGVNEQFF
CDR3 DNA: TGTGCCAGTAGTAAGGTCCTTCGCACTAGCGGGGTAAATGAGCAGTTCTTC
clone size: many
V gene: TRBV19
CDR3 length: 17
D gene: TRBD2
J gene: TRBJ2-1

CDR3 protein: CASSSGTSGKQETQYF
CDR3 DNA: TGTGCCAGCAGCTCGGGGACTAGCGGGAAGCAAGAGACCCAGTACTTC
clone size: many
V gene: TRBV5-4
CDR3 length: 16
D gene: TRBD2
J gene: TRBJ2-5

CDR3 protein: CASSVGGFSEAFF
CDR3 DNA: TGTGCCAGCAGTGTTGGGGGCTTCTCTGAAGCTTTCTTT
clone size: many
V gene: TRBV25-1
CDR3 length: 13
D gene: NA
J gene: TRBJ1-1

CDR3 protein: CAWSDRATDTQYF
CDR3 DNA: TGTGCCTGGAGTGACAGGGCCACAGATACGCAGTATTTT
clone size: many
V gene: TRBV30
CDR3 length: 13
D gene: NA
J gene: TRBJ2-3

CDR3 protein: CASCLSRTANTEAFF
CDR3 DNA: TGTGCCAGCTGCTTAAGCAGGACAGCAAATACTGAAGCTTTCTTT
clone size: NA
V gene: TRBV7-2
CDR3 length: 15
D gene: NA
J gene: TRBJ1-1

CDR3 protein: CASRGHFGGARQSSYEQYF
CDR3 DNA: TGTGCCAGCAGGGGACACTTCGGGGGGGCTCGACAGAGCTCCTACGAGCAGTACTTC
clone size: many
V gene: TRBV6-1
CDR3 length: 19
D gene: TRBD2
J gene: TRBJ2-7

CDR3 protein: CASSYSRNTGELFF
CDR3 DNA: TGTGCCAGCAGTTACTCGCGGAACACCGGGGAGCTGTTTTTT
clone size: medium-sized
V gene: TRBV6-6
CDR3 length: 14
D gene: NA
J gene: TRBJ2-2

CDR3 protein: CASTRTRAESIDTQYF
CDR3 DNA: TGTGCCAGCACTAGAACGAGGGCGGAAAGCATAGATACGCAGTATTTT
clone size: NA
V gene: TRBV12-3/TRBV12-4
CDR3 length: 16
D gene: NA
J gene: TRBJ2-3

CDR3 protein: CASSGLTGTYEQYF
CDR3 DNA: TGTGCCAGCAGTGGGTTGACAGGGACCTACGAGCAGTACTTC
clone size: many
V gene: TRBV2
CDR3 length: 14
D gene: TRBD1
J gene: TRBJ2-7

CDR3 protein: CASSPPSTDTQYF
CDR3 DNA: TGTGCCAGCAGCCCCCCTAGCACAGATACGCAGTATTTT
clone size: many
V gene: TRBV3-1
CDR3 length: 13
D gene: NA
J gene: TRBJ2-3

CDR3 protein: CTSSPDRVSNEQFF
CDR3 DNA: TGTACCAGCAGCCCGGACAGGGTGAGCAATGAGCAGTTCTTC
clone size: once
V gene: TRBV7-6
CDR3 length: 14
D gene: TRBD1
J gene: TRBJ2-1

CDR3 protein: CASSLDQPGGELFF
CDR3 DNA: TGTGCCAGCAGCTTAGACCAGCCCGGCGGGGAGCTGTTTTTT
clone size: NA
V gene: TRBV11-1
CDR3 length: 14
D gene: NA
J gene: TRBJ2-2

CDR3 protein: CASQSPSGDTYEQYF
CDR3 DNA: TGTGCCAGCCAATCACCTAGCGGGGATACCTACGAGCAGTACTTC
clone size: medium-sized
V gene: TRBV6-1
CDR3 length: 15
D gene: TRBD2
J gene: TRBJ2-7

CDR3 protein: CASRPPTGDGQPQHF
CDR3 DNA: TGTGCCAGCAGACCCCCCACAGGGGACGGTCAGCCCCAGCATTTT
clone size: medium-sized
V gene: TRBV28
CDR3 length: 15
D gene: TRBD1
J gene: TRBJ1-5

CDR3 protein: CASSYRQLNTEAFF
CDR3 DNA: TGTGCCAGCAGTTACAGACAGTTGAACACTGAAGCTTTCTTT
clone size: NA
V gene: TRBV6-6
CDR3 length: 14
D gene: NA
J gene: TRBJ1-1

CDR3 protein: CASSLSGDSTDTQYF
CDR3 DNA: TGCGCCAGCAGCTTGTCTGGTGACAGCACAGATACGCAGTATTTT
clone size: many
V gene: TRBV5-1
CDR3 length: 15
D gene: NA
J gene: TRBJ2-3

CDR3 protein: CATSDPGQGSTDTQYF
CDR3 DNA: TGTGCCACCAGTGATCCGGGACAGGGTTCCACAGATACGCAGTATTTT
clone size: many
V gene: TRBV24-1
CDR3 length: 16
D gene: TRBD1
J gene: TRBJ2-3

CDR3 protein: CASSIQGRSNEKLFF
CDR3 DNA: TGTGCCAGTAGTATACAGGGCAGAAGTAATGAAAAACTGTTTTTT
clone size: many
V gene: TRBV19
CDR3 length: 15
D gene: NA
J gene: TRBJ1-4

CDR3 protein: CASSAWEGVSETQYF
CDR3 DNA: TGTGCCAGCAGCGCCTGGGAGGGCGTATCAGAGACCCAGTACTTC
clone size: many
V gene: TRBV7-2
CDR3 length: 15
D gene: TRBD2
J gene: TRBJ2-5

CDR3 protein: CASGLRTGSTDTQYF
CDR3 DNA: TGCGCCAGCGGCTTAAGGACAGGGTCCACAGATACGCAGTATTTT
clone size: NA
V gene: TRBV5-1
CDR3 length: 15
D gene: TRBD1
J gene: TRBJ2-3

CDR3 protein: CASSSGLAGGGEQYF
CDR3 DNA: TGTGCCAGCAGCTCGGGACTAGCGGGAGGGGGCGAGCAGTACTTC
clone size: many
V gene: TRBV7-2
CDR3 length: 15
D gene: TRBD2
J gene: TRBJ2-7

CDR3 protein: CASTTGGISGNTIYF
CDR3 DNA: TGTGCCAGCACCACAGGGGGGATTTCTGGAAACACCATATATTTT
clone size: medium-sized
V gene: TRBV27
CDR3 length: 15
D gene: TRBD1
J gene: TRBJ1-3

CDR3 protein: CAWSPSTTPLIF
CDR3 DNA: TGTGCCTGGAGTCCGTCGACGACACCCCTTATTTTC
clone size: many
V gene: TRBV30
CDR3 length: 12
D gene: NA
J gene: TRBJ2-7

CDR3 protein: CAINTGKTNSPLHF
CDR3 DNA: TGTGCCATCAATACAGGGAAAACAAATTCACCCCTCCACTTT
clone size: many
V gene: TRBV10-3
CDR3 length: 14
D gene: NA
J gene: TRBJ1-6

CDR3 protein: CASSSDTYSNQPQHF
CDR3 DNA: TGTGCCAGCAGTTCGGACACCTATAGCAATCAGCCCCAGCATTTT
clone size: many
V gene: TRBV2
CDR3 length: 15
D gene: NA
J gene: TRBJ1-5

CDR3 protein: CSARHQFPGELAKNIQYF
CDR3 DNA: TGCAGTGCTAGACACCAGTTCCCGGGGGAATTAGCCAAAAACATTCAGTACTTC
clone size: many
V gene: TRBV20-1
CDR3 length: 18
D gene: NA
J gene: TRBJ2-4

CDR3 protein: CASTSPHSYGYTF
CDR3 DNA: TGTGCCTCGACGTCTCCCCACAGCTATGGCTACACCTTC
clone size: few
V gene: TRBV30
CDR3 length: 13
D gene: NA
J gene: TRBJ1-2

CDR3 protein: CSAYSPQGDNQPQHF
CDR3 DNA: TGCAGTGCCTACTCCCCACAGGGAGACAATCAGCCCCAGCATTTT
clone size: NA
V gene: TRBV20-1
CDR3 length: 15
D gene: NA
J gene: TRBJ1-5

CDR3 protein: CASSLAGGPKQFF
CDR3 DNA: TGTGCCAGCAGCTTAGCGGGAGGCCCTAAGCAGTTCTTC
clone size: NA
V gene: TRBV11-2
CDR3 length: 13
D gene: TRBD2
J gene: TRBJ2-1

CDR3 protein: CASSLSSGKANTEAFF
CDR3 DNA: TGTGCCAGCAGCTTATCTTCAGGGAAGGCGAACACTGAAGCTTTCTTT
clone size: many
V gene: TRBV7-2
CDR3 length: 16
D gene: NA
J gene: TRBJ1-1

CDR3 protein: CASSFFLTSGRGHRELFF
CDR3 DNA: TGTGCCAGCAGCTTTTTCTTGACTAGCGGGAGAGGTCACAGGGAGCTGTTTTTT
clone size: NA
V gene: TRBV7-2
CDR3 length: 18
D gene: TRBD2
J gene: TRBJ2-2

CDR3 protein: CASSSGTGGAYGYTF
CDR3 DNA: TGTGCCAGCAGCTCGGGGACAGGGGGGGCCTATGGCTACACCTTC
clone size: NA
V gene: TRBV6-2/TRBV6-3
CDR3 length: 15
D gene: TRBD1
J gene: TRBJ1-2

CDR3 protein: CASRTGTGFTDTQYF
CDR3 DNA: TGTGCCAGTCGCACCGGGACGGGCTTCACAGATACGCAGTATTTT
clone size: many
V gene: TRBV12-3/TRBV12-4
CDR3 length: 15
D gene: NA
J gene: TRBJ2-3

CDR3 protein: CASSQGGSSNQPQHF
CDR3 DNA: TGTGCCAGCAGCCAAGGAGGGTCGAGCAATCAGCCCCAGCATTTT
clone size: many
V gene: TRBV14
CDR3 length: 15
D gene: NA
J gene: TRBJ1-5

CDR3 protein: CASNPVGGQETQYF
CDR3 DNA: TGTGCCAGCAACCCAGTGGGGGGCCAAGAGACCCAGTACTTC
clone size: many
V gene: TRBV7-2
CDR3 length: 14
D gene: NA
J gene: TRBJ2-5

CDR3 protein: CASSFRGGAKNIQYF
CDR3 DNA: TGTGCCAGCAGTTTTAGGGGAGGAGCCAAAAACATTCAGTACTTC
clone size: many
V gene: TRBV28
CDR3 length: 15
D gene: NA
J gene: TRBJ2-4

CDR3 protein: CASSLDRVNYGYTF
CDR3 DNA: TGTGCCAGCAGCTTAGACAGAGTTAACTATGGCTACACCTTC
clone size: many
V gene: TRBV7-9
CDR3 length: 14
D gene: NA
J gene: TRBJ1-2

CDR3 protein: CASRRGRGYTEAFF
CDR3 DNA: TGTGCCAGCAGGCGAGGGAGGGGGTACACTGAAGCTTTCTTT
clone size: many
V gene: TRBV28
CDR3 length: 14
D gene: NA
J gene: TRBJ1-1

CDR3 protein: CASSLSVGGRTEAFF
CDR3 DNA: TGTGCCAGCAGTTTGTCCGTGGGGGGCCGGACTGAAGCTTTCTTT
clone size: many
V gene: TRBV28
CDR3 length: 15
D gene: NA
J gene: TRBJ1-1

CDR3 protein: CASSYRGHLAKNIQYF
CDR3 DNA: TGTGCCAGCAGTTACAGGGGGCACCTAGCCAAAAACATTCAGTACTTC
clone size: medium-sized
V gene: TRBV6-2/TRBV6-3
CDR3 length: 16
D gene: TRBD1
J gene: TRBJ2-4

CDR3 protein: CASSKTDLQETQYF
CDR3 DNA: TGTGCCAGCAGCAAGACAGACCTCCAAGAGACCCAGTACTTC
clone size: NA
V gene: TRBV4-2
CDR3 length: 14
D gene: NA
J gene: TRBJ2-5

CDR3 protein: CATSRDKWTEAFF
CDR3 DNA: TGTGCCACCAGCAGAGATAAGTGGACTGAAGCTTTCTTT
clone size: medium-sized
V gene: TRBV15
CDR3 length: 13
D gene: NA
J gene: TRBJ1-1